This T cell receptor beta chain is from a study of shared clonotypes between healthy human individuals. Naive CD8 populations comprised CD45RO-negative cells positively selected for CCR7, excluding terminally differentiated effector memory CD45RA+ cells. The CDR3 consists of 15 residues. CDR1 and CDR2 (germline): SGHAT, FQDESV (reference sequence). V dropped 6 bases and J dropped 0 bases, with 9 bases sitting between them. Findings and caveats of the study: Non-shared clonotypes had lower generation probabilities than those shared by all four donors. Sampling covered nothing but blood. Tissue TCR repertoires likely differ from those found in blood. With a handful of donors compared, around 5.4% of naive CD4 clonotypes were shared. Rarefaction showed that sequencing of sorted subsets was incomplete (despite large depth).

Many counts were recorded for this clone. The antigen remains unidentified. The method was immunoSEQ multiplex PCR; TCRdb's version includes in-frame clones alone and lacks a portion of them. Of around 1.9 million clones listed, 85% to 95% are singletons. The chain couples TRBV11-1 to TRBJ2-6, with D uncertain. Material for sequencing was naive CD8+ T cells from PBMCs. This TCR derives from a man younger than 30 in good health. Some clones in this sample may be carry-over from other donors' samples. The CDR3 sequence: CASRHQSSGANVLTF. CDR3 DNA: TGTGCCAGCAGACACCAGAGCTCTGGGGCCAACGTCCTGACTTTC.